One T cell receptor (beta chain) is described in this entry. The data were obtained in a study of blood T cell repertoires in COVID-19. For the study at large: Both acute and convalescent COVID-19 samples were obtained from the United States, Italy and Spain. PBMCs, B-cell-depleted T cells, or T cells provided the cDNA or gDNA that made up the material.

The repertoire was sequenced with immunoSEQ multiplex PCR; TCRdb's copy has only in-frame clones and lacks some. This table holds over 200,000 clones, around four fifths found once. Germline trimming cut 1 base from V and 2 bases from J; bases unmatched to any gene: 1. Germline V gene data show CDR1 as SGHTS and CDR2 as YDEGEE. The CDR3 totals 15 residues. The V and J genes are TRBV5-8 and TRBJ2-4; TRBD1 matches 9 bases. The sequence came from a middle-aged man with active or convalescent COVID-19. Sequences were obtained from peripheral blood. The CDR3 sequence: CASSLTGGSKNIQYF. CDR3 bases: TGTGCCAGCAGCTTGACAGGGGGCTCCAAAAACATTCAGTACTTC. The complete variable domain, with remaining parts taken from reference TRBV5-8 and TRBJ2-4, reads EAGVTQSPTHLIKTRGQQATLRCSPISGHTSVYWYQQALGLGLQFLLWYDEGEERNRGNFPPRFSGRQFPNYSSELNVNALELEDSALYLCASSLTGGSKNIQYFGAGTRLSVL.